This TCR beta chain is drawn from a study of T cell responses to AZD1222 COVID-19 vaccine. There are 13 residues in the CDR3. The germline CDR1 and CDR2 sequences are LGHDT and YNNKEL (reference sequence). Trimming shortened V by 1 base and J by 4 bases, and 4 bases separated the two germline ends. Concerning this clone itself: The target antigen is unknown.

General study findings and limits: Spike was spanned by vaccine-associated CD4 TCRs, which were dominant at 160-218 and 743-854. Donors, mostly white British, included more females; clonal diversity was possibly underestimated. An increase in Spike-specific TCR breadth and depth was observed after two AZD1222 doses. Repertoire collection took place solely once the T cell response had peaked.

Method: immunoSEQ multiplex PCR; TCRdb's copy keeps in-frame clones and lacks some. The table shows roughly 120,000 clones, with around 93% occurring only once. The material was peripheral blood, obtained 28 days after the second AZD1222 dose. The gene calls are TRBV3-1 (or the pseudogene TRBV3-2) and TRBJ2-2; D is ambiguous. The receptor was derived from an adult who received the AZD1222 COVID-19 vaccine. The CDR3 coding sequence is TGTGCCAGCAGCCAAGCTACCACCGGGGAGCTGTTTTTT. Translating it yields CASSQATTGELFF.